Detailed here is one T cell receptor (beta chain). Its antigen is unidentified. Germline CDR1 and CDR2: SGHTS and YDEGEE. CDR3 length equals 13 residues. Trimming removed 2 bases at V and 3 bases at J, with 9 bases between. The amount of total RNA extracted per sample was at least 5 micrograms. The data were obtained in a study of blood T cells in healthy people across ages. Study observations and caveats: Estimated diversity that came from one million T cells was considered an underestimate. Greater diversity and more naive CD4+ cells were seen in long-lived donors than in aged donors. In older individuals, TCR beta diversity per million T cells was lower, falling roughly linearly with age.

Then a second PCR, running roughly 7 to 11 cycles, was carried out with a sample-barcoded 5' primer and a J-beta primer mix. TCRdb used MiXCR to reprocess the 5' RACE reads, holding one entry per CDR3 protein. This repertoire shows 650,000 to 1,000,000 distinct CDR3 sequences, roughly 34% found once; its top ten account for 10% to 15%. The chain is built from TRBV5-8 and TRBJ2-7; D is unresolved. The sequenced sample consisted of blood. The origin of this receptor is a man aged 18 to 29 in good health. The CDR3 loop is CASSFNRVYEQYF. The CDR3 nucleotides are TGTGCCAGCAGCTTCAATAGAGTCTACGAGCAGTACTTC.